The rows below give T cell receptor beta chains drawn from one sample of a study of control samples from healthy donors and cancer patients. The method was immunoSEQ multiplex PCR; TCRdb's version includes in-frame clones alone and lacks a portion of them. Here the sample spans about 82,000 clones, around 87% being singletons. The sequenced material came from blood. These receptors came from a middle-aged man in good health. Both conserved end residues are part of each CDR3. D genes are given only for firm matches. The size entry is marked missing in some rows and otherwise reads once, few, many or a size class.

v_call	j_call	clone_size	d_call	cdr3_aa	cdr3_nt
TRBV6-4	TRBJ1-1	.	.	CASSEVRGGEAFF	TGTGCCAGCAGTGAGGTTAGGGGCGGTGAAGCTTTCTTT
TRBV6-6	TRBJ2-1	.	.	CASKDFSSYNEQFF	TGTGCCAGCAAGGACTTCAGCTCCTACAATGAGCAGTTCTTC
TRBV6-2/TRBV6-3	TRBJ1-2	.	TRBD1	CASSYSTTAGQGSGYTF	TGTGCCAGCAGTTACTCTACTACTGCGGGACAGGGGTCTGGCTACACCTTC
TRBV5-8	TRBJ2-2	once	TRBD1	CASSPFGTAGINTGELFF	TGTGCCAGCAGCCCGTTCGGGACAGCTGGAATAAACACCGGGGAGCTGTTTTTT
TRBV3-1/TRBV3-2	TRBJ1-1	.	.	CASSPWTSMNTEAFF	TGTGCCAGCAGCCCCTGGACAAGCATGAACACTGAAGCTTTCTTT
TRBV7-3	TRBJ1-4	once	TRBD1	CASSLTGGGEKLFF	TGTGCCAGCAGTCTAACAGGGGGCGGTGAAAAACTGTTTTTT
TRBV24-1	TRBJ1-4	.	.	CATSDPRGSNEKLFF	TGTGCCACCAGTGATCCCCGGGGGAGTAATGAAAAACTGTTTTTT
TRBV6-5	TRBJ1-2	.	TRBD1	CASTAGTGGNYGYTF	TGTGCCAGCACCGCCGGGACAGGGGGCAACTATGGCTACACCTTC
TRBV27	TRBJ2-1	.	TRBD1	CASGTGNNEQFF	TGTGCCAGCGGGACAGGGAACAATGAGCAGTTCTTC
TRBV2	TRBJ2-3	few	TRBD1	CASSRDRGVTDTQYF	TGTGCCAGCAGCCGGGACAGGGGGGTCACAGATACGCAGTATTTT